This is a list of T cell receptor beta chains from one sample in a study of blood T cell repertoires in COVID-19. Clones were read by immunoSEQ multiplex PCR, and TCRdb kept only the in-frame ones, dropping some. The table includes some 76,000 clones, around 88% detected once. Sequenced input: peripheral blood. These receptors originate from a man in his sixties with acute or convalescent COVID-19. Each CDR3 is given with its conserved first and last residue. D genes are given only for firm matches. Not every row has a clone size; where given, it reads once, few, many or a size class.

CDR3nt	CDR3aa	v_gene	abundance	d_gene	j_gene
TGCGCCAGCAGCCTCGTCGGGACAGGGGGGGAGACCCAGTACTTC	CASSLVGTGGETQYF	TRBV5-1	NA	TRBD1	TRBJ2-5
TGTGCCAGCAGTGAAATGGGCAGGGGTTACGAGCAGTACTTC	CASSEMGRGYEQYF	TRBV6-1	NA	NA	TRBJ2-7
TGCGCCAGCTCTTCCCACGGGAACACTGAAGCTTTCTTT	CASSSHGNTEAFF	TRBV5-1	few	NA	TRBJ1-1
TGCGCCAGCAGCTCTGGACAGGGCAGTTCTGGGGCCAACGTCCTGACTTTC	CASSSGQGSSGANVLTF	TRBV5-1	NA	TRBD1	TRBJ2-6
TGTGCCAGCAGTGAGAGGGGGCTAGGAAACACCATATATTTT	CASSERGLGNTIYF	TRBV5-4	NA	TRBD1	TRBJ1-3
TGCGCCAGCAGCGACGGGACACCGAGCACAGATACGCAGTATTTT	CASSDGTPSTDTQYF	TRBV5-1	NA	NA	TRBJ2-3
TGTGCCAGCAGCAGGACAGGGCAAGAGACCCAGTACTTC	CASSRTGQETQYF	TRBV7-3	NA	TRBD1	TRBJ2-5
TGCGCCAGCAGTTACGACAGGAACTATGGCTACACCTTC	CASSYDRNYGYTF	TRBV6-5	NA	NA	TRBJ1-2
TGCAGCGTTGAGTCGGCGAACACCGGGGAGCTGTTTTTT	CSVESANTGELFF	TRBV29-1	NA	NA	TRBJ2-2
TGCGCCAGCAGCTCAGTTGACTATGGCTACACCTTC	CASSSVDYGYTF	TRBV5-1	NA	NA	TRBJ1-2